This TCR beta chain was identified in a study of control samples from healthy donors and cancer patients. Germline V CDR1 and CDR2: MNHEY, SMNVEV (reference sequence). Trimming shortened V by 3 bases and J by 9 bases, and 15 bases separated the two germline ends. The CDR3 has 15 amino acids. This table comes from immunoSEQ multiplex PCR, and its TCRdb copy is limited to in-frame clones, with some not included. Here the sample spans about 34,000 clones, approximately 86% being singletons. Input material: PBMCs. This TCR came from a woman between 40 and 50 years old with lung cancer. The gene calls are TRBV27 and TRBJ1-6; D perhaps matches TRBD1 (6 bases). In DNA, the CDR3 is TGTGCCAGCAGTTTCACTAGGCCACAGGGTTCACCCCTCCACTTT. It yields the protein CASSFTRPQGSPLHF.